This T cell receptor (beta chain) was captured in a study of a mutant IDH1 vaccine in newly diagnosed glioma. The wider study: Most had both radiotherapy and temozolomide beforehand; others had only one.

On this clone itself: The antigen is undetermined.

Indicated time point: week 35, safety follow-up. Doses of 300 ug of mutant IDH1 20-mer peptide were given with topical imiquimod. Vaccination of patients was performed eight times, in weeks 1, 3, 5, 7, 11, 15, 19 and 23. This table comes from immunoSEQ multiplex PCR, and its TCRdb copy is limited to in-frame clones, with some not included. The sample includes some 58,000 clones, 81% of them seen just once. The receptor comes from a man between 40 and 49 years old with glioma. This material consisted of PBMCs, taken from a glioma patient whose treatment included an IDH1 peptide vaccine.

Written as DNA, the CDR3 is TGCAGCGTTGTCAGGGAGGGGGTGGATACGCAGTATTTT. Translated, it gives CSVVREGVDTQYF. J is TRBJ2-3 and V is TRBV29-1; maybe TRBD2 (7 bases). Trimming removed 4 bases at V and 6 bases at J, with 14 bases between. This CDR3 region has 13 residues. CDR1 is SQVTM, CDR2 ANQGSEA, per germline.